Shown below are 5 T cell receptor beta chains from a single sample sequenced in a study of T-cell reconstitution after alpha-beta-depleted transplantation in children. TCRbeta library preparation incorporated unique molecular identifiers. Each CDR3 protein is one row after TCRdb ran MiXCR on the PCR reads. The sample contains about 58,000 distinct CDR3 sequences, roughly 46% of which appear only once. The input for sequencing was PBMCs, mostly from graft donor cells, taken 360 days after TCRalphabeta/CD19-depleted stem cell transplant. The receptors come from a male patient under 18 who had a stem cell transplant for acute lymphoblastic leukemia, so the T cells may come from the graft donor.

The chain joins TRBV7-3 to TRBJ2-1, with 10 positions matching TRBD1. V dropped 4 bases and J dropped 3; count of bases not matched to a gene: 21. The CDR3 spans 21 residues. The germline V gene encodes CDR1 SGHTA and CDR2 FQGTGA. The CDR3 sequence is CASSSKPRQGASMGSYNEQFF. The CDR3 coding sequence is TGTGCCAGCAGCTCTAAGCCGCGACAGGGGGCATCAATGGGAAGCTACAATGAGCAGTTCTTC. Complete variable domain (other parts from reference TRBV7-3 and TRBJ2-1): GAGVSQTPSNKVTEKGKYVELRCDPISGHTALYWYRQSLGQGPEFLIYFQGTGAADDSGLPNDRFFAVRPEGSVSTLKIQRTERGDSAVYLCASSSKPRQGASMGSYNEQFFGPGTRLTVL.

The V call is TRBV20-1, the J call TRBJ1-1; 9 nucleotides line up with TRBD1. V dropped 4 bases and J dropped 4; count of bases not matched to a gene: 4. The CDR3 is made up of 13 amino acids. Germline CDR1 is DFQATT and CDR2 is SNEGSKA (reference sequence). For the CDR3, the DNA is TGCAGTGCTATAGACAGGGGGGGCACTGAAGCTTTCTTT. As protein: CSAIDRGGTEAFF.

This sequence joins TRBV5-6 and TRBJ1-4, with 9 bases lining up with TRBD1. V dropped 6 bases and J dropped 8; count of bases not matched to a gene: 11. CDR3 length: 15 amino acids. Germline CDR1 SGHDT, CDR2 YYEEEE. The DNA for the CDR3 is TGTGCCAGCACCCCAACAGGGGGCGCGGACGAAAAACTGTTTTTT. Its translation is CASTPTGGADEKLFF. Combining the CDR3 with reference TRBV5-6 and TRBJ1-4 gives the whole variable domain DAGVTQSPTHLIKTRGQQVTLRCSPKSGHDTVSWYQQALGQGPQFIFQYYEEEERQRGNFPDRFSGHQFPNYSSELNVNALLLGDSALYLCASTPTGGADEKLFFGSGTQLSVL.

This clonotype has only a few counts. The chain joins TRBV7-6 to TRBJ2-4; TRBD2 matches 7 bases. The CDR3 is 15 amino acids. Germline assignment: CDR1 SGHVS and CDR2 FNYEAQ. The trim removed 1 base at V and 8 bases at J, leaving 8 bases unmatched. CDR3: CASSLGVTGRDIQYF. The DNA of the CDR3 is TGTGCCAGCAGCTTAGGAGTGACGGGGAGGGACATTCAGTACTTC. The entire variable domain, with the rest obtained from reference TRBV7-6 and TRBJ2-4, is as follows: GAGVSQSPRYKVTKRGQDVALRCDPISGHVSLYWYRQALGQGPEFLTYFNYEAQQDKSGLPNDRFSAERPEGSISTLTIQRTEQRDSAMYRCASSLGVTGRDIQYFGAGTRLSVL.

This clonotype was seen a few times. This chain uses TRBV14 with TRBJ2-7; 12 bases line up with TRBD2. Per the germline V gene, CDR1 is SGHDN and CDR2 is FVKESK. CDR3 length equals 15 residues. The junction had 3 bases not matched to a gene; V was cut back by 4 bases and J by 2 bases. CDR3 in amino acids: CASSLGTSGPYEQYF. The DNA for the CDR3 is TGTGCCAGCAGCCTCGGGACTAGCGGGCCCTACGAGCAGTACTTC.